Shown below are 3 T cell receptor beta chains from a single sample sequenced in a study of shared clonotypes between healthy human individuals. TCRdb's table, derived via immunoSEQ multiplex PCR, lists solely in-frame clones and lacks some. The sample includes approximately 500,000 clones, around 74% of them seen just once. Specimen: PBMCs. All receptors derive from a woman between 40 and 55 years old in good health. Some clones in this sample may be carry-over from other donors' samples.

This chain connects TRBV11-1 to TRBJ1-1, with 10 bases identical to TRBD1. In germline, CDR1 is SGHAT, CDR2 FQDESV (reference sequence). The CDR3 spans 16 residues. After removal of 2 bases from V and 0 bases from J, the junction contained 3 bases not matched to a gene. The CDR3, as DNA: TGTGCCAGCAGCTTACGGACAGGGGGGATGAACACTGAAGCTTTCTTT. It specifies CASSLRTGGMNTEAFF. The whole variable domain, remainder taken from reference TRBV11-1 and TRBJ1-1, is EAEVAQSPRYKITEKSQAVAFWCDPISGHATLYWYRQILGQGPELLVQFQDESVVDDSQLPKDRFSAERLKGVDSTLKIQPAELGDSAMYLCASSLRTGGMNTEAFFGQGTRLTVV.

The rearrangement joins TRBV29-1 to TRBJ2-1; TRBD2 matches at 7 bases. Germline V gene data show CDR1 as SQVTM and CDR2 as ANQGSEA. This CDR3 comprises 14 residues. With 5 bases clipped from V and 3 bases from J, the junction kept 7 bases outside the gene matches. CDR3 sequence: CSVRGRAGYNEQFF. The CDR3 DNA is TGCAGCGTTCGGGGGAGGGCCGGCTACAATGAGCAGTTCTTC.

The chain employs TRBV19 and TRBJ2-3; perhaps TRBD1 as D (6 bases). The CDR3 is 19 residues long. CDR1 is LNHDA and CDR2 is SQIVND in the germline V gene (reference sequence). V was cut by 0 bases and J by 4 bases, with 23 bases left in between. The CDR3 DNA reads TGTGCCAGTAGTATAGATGGGCCAAGTCGTACAGGGCGCGCAGATACGCAGTATTTT. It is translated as CASSIDGPSRTGRADTQYF.